This T cell receptor (beta chain) was identified during a study of CD8 T cells in Susac syndrome. The study, taken as a whole, reports: The greatest CD8+ clonal expansion in Susac occurred in TEMRA cells and in active patients.

The RNA, about 0.45 to 1 ug, was put through reverse transcription using random hexamers. TCRdb independently ran MiXCR on the immunoSEQ multiplex PCR reads; one entry per CDR3 protein. The data show around 170,000 distinct CDR3 sequences, 85% to 95% seen once. The CDR3 has 13 amino acids. Germline V gene data show CDR1 as SGDLS and CDR2 as YYNGEE. V lost 0 bases and J 0 bases, leaving 3 bases between the germline ends. Notes on this clonotype: Its antigen remains unknown.

Sequencing was performed on CD8+ T cells from PBMCs. The clonotype was recovered from a human donor with Susac syndrome. This rearrangement joins TRBV9 to TRBJ1-1; D uncertain. The CDR3 DNA reads TGTGCCAGCAGCGTAGATATGAACACTGAAGCTTTCTTT. Translation: CASSVDMNTEAFF.